The clone carrying this TCR beta chain was seen a handful of times. What it recognizes is unknown. The data were obtained in a study of CD8+ T cells in alopecia areata. At the level of the study: Dosing with tofacitinib proceeded for 6 to 18 months, followed by 6 months off drug. Study-wide results and caveats: Among the cells sequenced in scalp samples are also the resident alphabeta T cells of normal skin.

V was shortened by 11 bases and J by 0 bases, with 14 bases between the two germline ends. CDR1 is MNHNS and CDR2 is SASEGT in the germline V gene. The CDR3 covers 14 residues. In alopecia areata patients, both lesional scalp punch biopsies and peripheral blood were collected. RNA extraction was followed by reverse transcription into cDNA, which acted as the sequencing template. The data were produced by immunoSEQ multiplex PCR, yet TCRdb's version contains in-frame clones alone and is incomplete. This table holds roughly 130,000 clones, 45% to 65% found once. J is TRBJ2-1 and V is TRBV6-1; a weak D match, TRBD2 (5 bases). The material was CD4+ T cells sorted from blood, obtained at week 0. The receptor was derived from a human donor with alopecia areata. The CDR3 loop is CASARDSSYNEQFF. CDR3 DNA sequence: TGTGCCTCCGCGAGGGATAGCTCCTACAATGAGCAGTTCTTC.